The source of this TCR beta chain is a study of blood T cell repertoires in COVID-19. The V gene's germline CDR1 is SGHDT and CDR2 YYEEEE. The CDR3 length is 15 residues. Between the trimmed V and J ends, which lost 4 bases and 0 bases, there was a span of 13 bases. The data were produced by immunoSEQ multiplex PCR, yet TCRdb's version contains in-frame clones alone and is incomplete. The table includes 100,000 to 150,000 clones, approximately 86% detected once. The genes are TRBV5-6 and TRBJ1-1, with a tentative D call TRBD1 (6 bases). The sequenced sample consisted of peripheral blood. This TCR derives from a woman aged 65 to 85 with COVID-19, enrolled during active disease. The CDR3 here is CASSTKDRLNTEAFF. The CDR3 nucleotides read TGTGCCAGCAGCACAAAGGACAGATTGAACACTGAAGCTTTCTTT.